This T cell receptor (beta chain) was sequenced for a study of healthy donors' naive CD4 and CD8 T cells. General study results and limits: Chains were not paired, since alpha and beta were sequenced in bulk. Negatively charged CDR3s marked CD8+ lineage; positively charged CDR3s marked CD4+ lineage. Reportedly, most V and J gene segments showed naive CD4+ versus CD8+ bias.

A remark on this clonotype: What it recognizes is unknown.

Looked up from germline, CDR1 is KGHSH and CDR2 is LQKENI. V lost 0 bases and J lost 6; bases outside the gene matches: 4. CDR3 size: 15 residues. TCR libraries were built from about 500 ng of total RNA by linear amplification. Authors' processing steps: Sequencing covered some 86,000 rearranged alpha-chain transcripts across 5 healthy donors. Each CDR3 protein is one row after TCRdb ran MiXCR on the reads. The V and J calls and clone size come from TCRdb's table, not from the authors' own analysis. The repertoire holds 200,000 or so distinct CDR3 sequences, with around 70% as singletons. This receptor was identified in a pool of human donors in good health; the sample pools cells from several healthy donors. The chain is built from TRBV18 and TRBJ2-1; 8 nucleotides line up with TRBD2. Source material: naive CD4+ and CD8+ T cells sorted from blood, pooled from several donors. The CDR3 DNA sequence: TGTGCCAGCTCACCACCACTAGCGGAGAGCAATGAGCAGTTCTTC. Encoded protein: CASSPPLAESNEQFF.